These T cell receptor beta chains were read from a single sample in a study of cytomegalovirus exposure and HLA in healthy donors. Only in-frame clones appear in the TCRdb table, and some are missing; sequencing was by immunoSEQ multiplex PCR. The repertoire holds 150,000 to 170,000 clones, over 70% seen once, with around 1.9% in the top ten. The sample was PBMCs. These receptor sequences come from a man aged 30 to 39 in good health and CMV-seronegative. The CDR3 runs from the conserved cysteine through the conserved F or W. Each record gives: CDR3 protein, CDR3 DNA, D gene, V gene, clone size, J gene. A D gene is named only where the DNA matches it firmly. Expanded clones are given a class, and other clones once, few, many or no size at all.

CATQPGPGETQYF | TGTGCCACACAACCGGGTCCGGGAGAGACCCAGTACTTC | NA | TRBV28 | few | TRBJ2-5
CASSVYGGAGETQYF | TGTGCCAGCAGCGTCTACGGGGGGGCCGGGGAGACCCAGTACTTC | TRBD2 | TRBV9 | NA | TRBJ2-5
CASSYGESRSYNEQFF | TGTGCCAGCAGTTACGGGGAGTCCCGCTCCTACAATGAGCAGTTCTTC | NA | TRBV6-5 | few | TRBJ2-1
CASSIPTGQGYEQYF | TGTGCCAGTAGTATCCCGACCGGCCAGGGCTACGAGCAGTACTTC | NA | TRBV19 | NA | TRBJ2-7
CASSIDPTGRPDYGYTF | TGTGCCAGTAGTATAGACCCGACAGGGAGGCCGGACTATGGCTACACCTTC | TRBD1 | TRBV19 | NA | TRBJ1-2
CASSFGGGRANSPLHF | TGTGCCAGCAGCTTCGGGGGGGGGAGGGCGAATTCACCCCTCCACTTT | NA | TRBV7-6 | NA | TRBJ1-6
CASSHRTGYSYTF | TGTGCCAGTAGTCACCGGACAGGTTATAGCTACACCTTC | TRBD1 | TRBV19 | NA | TRBJ1-2
CASSPRGGTGELFF | TGTGCCAGCAGTCCAAGGGGGGGTACCGGGGAGCTGTTTTTT | NA | TRBV6-1 | few | TRBJ2-2
CASSSLGSSNTEAFF | TGTGCCAGCAGCTCCTTAGGGAGTTCGAACACTGAAGCTTTCTTT | NA | TRBV5-4 | NA | TRBJ1-1
CASSGQGSPRQYF | TGTGCCAGCAGCGGACAGGGTAGTCCGAGGCAGTATTTT | TRBD1 | TRBV5-6 | NA | TRBJ2-3
CSSSLGSGATGELFF | TGTTCCAGCAGCCTTGGGTCAGGGGCTACCGGGGAGCTGTTTTTT | NA | TRBV7-9 | NA | TRBJ2-2
CASSLGSGGSNQPQHF | TGTGCCAGCAGCTTAGGTTCAGGGGGGTCGAATCAGCCCCAGCATTTT | TRBD1 | TRBV7-6 | NA | TRBJ1-5
CASSETGARNEQFF | TGTGCCAGCAGTGAGACAGGGGCTCGCAATGAGCAGTTCTTC | TRBD1 | TRBV6-4 | NA | TRBJ2-1
CASSLGTGAGYEQYF | TGTGCCAGCAGCTTGGGGACAGGGGCTGGGTACGAGCAGTACTTC | TRBD1 | TRBV5-5 | NA | TRBJ2-7
CASSPSIWARANEKLFF | TGTGCCAGCAGTCCAAGTATATGGGCGCGGGCTAATGAAAAACTGTTTTTT | NA | TRBV7-6 | NA | TRBJ1-4
CASSPTGAIRGYTF | TGTGCCAGCAGTCCGACAGGGGCGATTCGGGGCTACACCTTC | TRBD1 | TRBV27 | NA | TRBJ1-2
CASRKTASSYEQYF | TGTGCCAGCAGGAAGACAGCAAGTTCCTACGAGCAGTACTTC | NA | TRBV6-1 | NA | TRBJ2-7
CASSSSYEQYF | TGCGCCAGCAGCTCCTCGTACGAGCAGTACTTC | NA | TRBV5-1 | NA | TRBJ2-7